Presented here are 19 T cell receptor beta chains from one specimen sequenced in a study of blood T cell repertoires in COVID-19. Produced via immunoSEQ multiplex PCR; TCRdb's table is partial and in-frame only. The repertoire holds 350,000 or so clones, with around 89% as singletons. Specimen: peripheral blood. The source of these receptors is a woman younger than 45 with COVID-19, enrolled during active disease.

This rearrangement joins TRBV4-3 to TRBJ1-3, with a possible D match to TRBD1 (6 bases). Germline CDR1 and CDR2: LGHNA and YSLEER. The CDR3 consists of 16 residues. Trimming stripped 0 bases from V and 2 bases from J, with 11 bases between. The DNA of the CDR3 is TGCGCCAGCAGCCAAGATCCCACAGGGACTGGAAACACCATATATTTT. Protein sequence: CASSQDPTGTGNTIYF.

The rearrangement joins TRBV27 to TRBJ1-5, with a weak D call TRBD1 (5 bases). Trimming left V 4 bases short and J 3 bases short, with 10 bases between. The CDR3 runs 14 residues. Germline CDR1 and CDR2: MNHEY and SMNVEV (reference sequence). CDR3 loop: CASSYRGPNQPQHF. The CDR3 DNA reads TGTGCCAGCAGTTATAGGGGCCCCAATCAGCCCCAGCATTTT.

The chain uses TRBV3-1 (or the pseudogene TRBV3-2) and TRBJ1-5; D not resolved. Germline V CDR1 and CDR2: LGHDT, YNNKEL (reference sequence). CDR3 length: 14 residues. Trimming shortened V by 6 bases and J by 3 bases, and 12 bases separated the two germline ends. The CDR3 sequence: CASSPLGVNQPQHF. CDR3 DNA: TGTGCCAGCAGTCCCTTAGGAGTCAATCAGCCCCAGCATTTT.

Worth noting for this clone: Different DNA sequences within this sample yield the same CDR3. This chain uses TRBV5-4 with TRBJ1-3; D remains ambiguous. The CDR3 is 15 residues long. The germline gives CDR1 SGHNT, CDR2 YYREEE (reference sequence). The ends were cut back, 0 bases at V and 0 bases at J, with 7 bases in the middle. The DNA of the CDR3 is TGTGCCAGCAGCTTGGATAGAAACTCTGGAAACACCATATATTTT. Encoded protein: CASSLDRNSGNTIYF. The full variable domain, in which reference TRBV5-4 and TRBJ1-3 provide the parts outside the CDR3, is ETGVTQSPTHLIKTRGQQVTLRCSSQSGHNTVSWYQQALGQGPQFIFQYYREEENGRGNFPPRFSGLQFPNYSSELNVNALELDDSALYLCASSLDRNSGNTIYFGEGSWLTVV.

This clone occurred once. This rearrangement joins TRBV11-2 to TRBJ1-1, with D unresolved. Germline CDR1 SGHAT, CDR2 FQNNGV. The CDR3 is made up of 14 amino acids. V was shortened by 0 bases and J by 4 bases, with 9 bases between the two germline ends. The CDR3 nucleotides are TGTGCCAGCAGCTTAGATCCTATACGCACTGAAGCTTTCTTT. Amino acids: CASSLDPIRTEAFF.

This clone is a singleton in its sample. This rearrangement joins TRBV2 to TRBJ2-2, with 10 bases matching TRBD2. This CDR3 has 21 amino acids. V lost 2 bases and J lost 0; bases outside the gene matches: 15. Germline values: CDR1 SNHLY, CDR2 FYNNEI. The CDR3 nucleotides read TGTGCCAGCAGTGAATATCGGACTAGCGGCCGGACCAACTCGAACACCGGGGAGCTGTTTTTT. Translating it yields CASSEYRTSGRTNSNTGELFF.

This clone is a singleton in its sample. This sequence joins TRBV27 and TRBJ1-6; 9 positions agree with TRBD1. V was pared by 4 bases and J by 9 bases, with 16 bases of the junction left unmatched. This CDR3 is built from 18 residues. Germline CDR1 reads MNHEY; CDR2 reads SMNVEV (reference sequence). CDR3 in DNA: TGTGCCAGCAGTTCGCACCCCACAGGGGGCAGGAATGGTTCACCCCTCCACTTT. It translates to CASSSHPTGGRNGSPLHF.

The chain links TRBV2 to TRBJ2-1, with D perhaps TRBD2 (6 bases). The CDR3 extends over 13 amino acids. Deletions cut 5 bases from V and 4 bases from J, with 9 bases between. Germline V gives CDR1 SNHLY, CDR2 FYNNEI. CDR3 bases: TGTGCCAGCAGTCTTGGACTATACAATGAGCAGTTCTTC. It yields the protein CASSLGLYNEQFF.

The V call is TRBV4-1, the J call TRBJ1-2; 8 bases are a match to TRBD1. The CDR3 runs to 17 residues. Trimming cost V 4 bases and J 3 bases; bases outside gene matches: 13. Germline CDR1 and CDR2: MGHRA and YSYEKL. The DNA of the CDR3 is TGCGCCAGCAGCCTCGCAGCCAGGACAGGGTCTTACTATGGCTACACCTTC. Its translation: CASSLAARTGSYYGYTF.

CDR3 in amino acids: CASSQSQGGTYNEQFF. The CDR3 coding sequence is TGTGCCAGCAGCCAGTCCCAGGGGGGAACCTACAATGAGCAGTTCTTC. The chain couples TRBV4-2 to TRBJ2-1; D is perhaps TRBD1 (7 bases). This CDR3 region has 16 residues. From germline, CDR1 is LGHNA and CDR2 YNFKEQ. Trimming took off 3 bases at V and 2 bases at J, with 14 bases between the two ends.

J is TRBJ1-1 and V is TRBV11-3, with no clear D. In germline, CDR1 is SGHNT, CDR2 YENEEA. With 4 bases removed from V and 2 bases from J, the gap between germline ends came to 8 bases. This CDR3 region has 13 residues. CDR3 loop: CASSSQVNTEAFF. The CDR3 DNA reads as TGTGCCAGCAGCTCTCAGGTAAACACTGAAGCTTTCTTT.

This chain links TRBV7-2 with TRBJ2-1, with 9 bases matching TRBD2. Per germline, CDR1 SGHTA and CDR2 FQGNSA. The V segment lost 1 base and the J segment 8 bases; nucleotides outside the gene matches: 6. This CDR3 region has 15 residues. The CDR3: CASSLVAGGLDEQFF. For the CDR3, the DNA is TGTGCCAGCAGCTTAGTTGCGGGGGGGCTCGATGAGCAGTTCTTC.

The gene calls are TRBV18 and TRBJ2-1; no reliable D call. V was clipped by 6 bases and J by 7 bases, with 10 bases between them. The CDR3 extends over 12 amino acids. Germline CDR1 reads KGHSH; CDR2 reads LQKENI. The CDR3 sequence is CASSLQQNEQFF. The CDR3 DNA reads TGTGCCAGCTCTCTACAGCAGAATGAGCAGTTCTTC.

The chain links TRBV10-3 to TRBJ1-2; a possible D gene is TRBD1 (5 bases). The CDR3 is 13 amino acids. V was pared by 4 bases and J by 3 bases, with 9 bases between. Germline V lookup: CDR1 ENHRY, CDR2 SYGVKD. The CDR3 DNA is TGTGCCATCAGTGTTGGGGCGGACTATGGCTACACCTTC. This encodes CAISVGADYGYTF.

In this sample, this clone turned up once. The chain couples TRBV9 to TRBJ2-1; D may be TRBD1 (5 bases). This CDR3 region has 13 residues. V was clipped by 4 bases and J by 7 bases, with 12 bases between them. CDR1 and CDR2 (germline): SGDLS, YYNGEE. The CDR3 bases are TGTGCCAGCAGCTCCCTAGGGGCGAATGAGCAGTTCTTC. Amino acids: CASSSLGANEQFF.

The CDR3 protein is CATSGQGKGLYGNQPQHF. CDR3 DNA: TGTGCCACCAGCGGACAGGGAAAGGGGCTATATGGCAATCAGCCCCAGCATTTT. V is TRBV15 and J is TRBJ1-5; 8 bases are shared with TRBD1. Losses at the gene ends were 5 bases for V and 2 bases for J; bases not matched to a gene: 14. Germline V gene lookup returns CDR1 LNHNV and CDR2 YYDKDF (reference sequence). The CDR3 consists of 18 residues.

The rearrangement joins TRBV28 to TRBJ1-5; TRBD1 is a possible D gene (6 bases). The length of the CDR3 is 14 residues. Germline lookup yields CDR1 MDHEN and CDR2 SYDVKM. Trimming shortened V by 7 bases and J by 2 bases, and 12 bases separated the two germline ends. The CDR3 reads CASIRAGGNQPQHF. CDR3 nucleotide sequence: TGTGCCAGCATTCGGGCAGGGGGCAATCAGCCCCAGCATTTT.

This clone appeared a single time. This chain uses TRBV11-2 with TRBJ2-5, with unresolved D. The CDR3 is 13 residues long. CDR1 is SGHAT, CDR2 FQNNGV, per germline. V shed 5 bases and J shed 7 bases, with 14 bases lying between them. In nucleotides, the CDR3 is TGTGCCAGCAGCGAGGTGTATGGTTCGACCCAGTACTTC. It encodes CASSEVYGSTQYF.

The chain uses TRBV6-5 and TRBJ1-1, with 12 positions matching TRBD1. J lost 5 bases, V lost 7 bases, and 8 bases had no gene match. This CDR3 is 15 amino acids long. CDR1 and CDR2 (germline): MNHEY, SVGAGI. CDR3 protein: CASTRDRGLSTEAFF. The CDR3 nucleotides read TGTGCCAGCACCCGGGACAGGGGGCTCTCTACTGAAGCTTTCTTT.